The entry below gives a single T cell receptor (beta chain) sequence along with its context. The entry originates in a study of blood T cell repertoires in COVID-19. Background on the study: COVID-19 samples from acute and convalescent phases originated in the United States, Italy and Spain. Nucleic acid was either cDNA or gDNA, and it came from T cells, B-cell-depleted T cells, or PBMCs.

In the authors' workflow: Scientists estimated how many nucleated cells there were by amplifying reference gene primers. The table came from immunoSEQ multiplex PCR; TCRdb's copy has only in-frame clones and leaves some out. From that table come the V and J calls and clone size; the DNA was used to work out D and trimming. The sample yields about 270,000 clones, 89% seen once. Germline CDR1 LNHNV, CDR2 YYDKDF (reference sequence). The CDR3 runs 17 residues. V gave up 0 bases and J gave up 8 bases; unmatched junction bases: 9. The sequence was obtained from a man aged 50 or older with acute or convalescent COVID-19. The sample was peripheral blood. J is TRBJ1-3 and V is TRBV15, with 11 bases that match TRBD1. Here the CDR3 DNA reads TGTGCCACCAGCAGAGATCCCAACCCGGGACAGGGGGACACCATATATTTT. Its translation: CATSRDPNPGQGDTIYF.